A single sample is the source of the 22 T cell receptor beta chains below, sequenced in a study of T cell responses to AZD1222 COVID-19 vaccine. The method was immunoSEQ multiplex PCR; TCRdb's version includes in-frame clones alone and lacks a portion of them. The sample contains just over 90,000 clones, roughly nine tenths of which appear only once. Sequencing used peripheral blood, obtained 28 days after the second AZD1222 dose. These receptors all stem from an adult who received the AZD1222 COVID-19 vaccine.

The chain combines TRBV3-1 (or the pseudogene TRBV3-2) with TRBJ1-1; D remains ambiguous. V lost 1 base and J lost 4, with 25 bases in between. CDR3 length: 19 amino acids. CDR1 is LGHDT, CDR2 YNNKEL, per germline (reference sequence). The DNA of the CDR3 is TGTGCCAGCAGCCAAGGCGCTAAGCTCCAAAGTCAGGCCCCCACTGAAGCTTTCTTT. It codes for CASSQGAKLQSQAPTEAFF.

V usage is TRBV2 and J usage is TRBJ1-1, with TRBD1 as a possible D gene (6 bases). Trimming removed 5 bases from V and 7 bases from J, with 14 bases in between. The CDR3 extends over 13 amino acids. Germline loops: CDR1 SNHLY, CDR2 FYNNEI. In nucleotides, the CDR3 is TGTGCCAGCAGTCAAGGGGCACAGGGTGAAGCTTTCTTT. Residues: CASSQGAQGEAFF.

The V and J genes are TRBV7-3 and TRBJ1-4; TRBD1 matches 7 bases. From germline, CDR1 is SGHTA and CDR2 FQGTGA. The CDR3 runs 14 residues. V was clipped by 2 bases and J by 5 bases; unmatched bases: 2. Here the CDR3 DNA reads TGTGCCAGCAGCTTAGACAGGGCGAATGAAAAACTGTTTTTT. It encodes CASSLDRANEKLFF. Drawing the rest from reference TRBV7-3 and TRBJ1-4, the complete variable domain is GAGVSQTPSNKVTEKGKYVELRCDPISGHTALYWYRQSLGQGPEFLIYFQGTGAADDSGLPNDRFFAVRPEGSVSTLKIQRTERGDSAVYLCASSLDRANEKLFFGSGTQLSVL.

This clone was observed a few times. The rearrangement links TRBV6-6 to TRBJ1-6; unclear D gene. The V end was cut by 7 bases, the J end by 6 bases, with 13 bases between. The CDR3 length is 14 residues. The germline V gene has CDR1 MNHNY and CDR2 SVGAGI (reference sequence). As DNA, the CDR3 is TGTGCCAGCACCGCACCGGGCAGTAATTCACCCCTCCACTTT. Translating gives CASTAPGSNSPLHF.

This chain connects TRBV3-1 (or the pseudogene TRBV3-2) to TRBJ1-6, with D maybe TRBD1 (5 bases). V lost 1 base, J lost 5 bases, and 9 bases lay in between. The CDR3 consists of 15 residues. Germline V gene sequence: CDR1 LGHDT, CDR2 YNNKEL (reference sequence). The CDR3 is CASSQAGINNSPLHF. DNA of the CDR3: TGTGCCAGCAGCCAAGCAGGGATAAATAATTCACCCCTCCACTTT.

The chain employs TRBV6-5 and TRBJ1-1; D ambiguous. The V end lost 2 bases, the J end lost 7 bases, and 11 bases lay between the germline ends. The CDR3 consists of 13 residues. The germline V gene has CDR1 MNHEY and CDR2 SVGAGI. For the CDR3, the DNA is TGTGCCAGCAGTTACACGCAGAAAGGTGAAGCTTTCTTT. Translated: CASSYTQKGEAFF.

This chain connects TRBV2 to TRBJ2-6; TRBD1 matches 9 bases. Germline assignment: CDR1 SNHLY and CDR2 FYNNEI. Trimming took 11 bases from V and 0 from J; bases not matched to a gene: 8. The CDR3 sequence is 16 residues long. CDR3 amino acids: CAGGTGWFSGANVLTF. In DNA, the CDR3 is TGTGCCGGTGGGACAGGGTGGTTCTCTGGGGCCAACGTCCTGACTTTC.

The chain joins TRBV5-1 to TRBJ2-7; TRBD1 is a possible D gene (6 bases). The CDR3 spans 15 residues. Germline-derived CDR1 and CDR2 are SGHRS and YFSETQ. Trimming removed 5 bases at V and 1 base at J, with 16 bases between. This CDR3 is CASRAPGTRSYEQYF. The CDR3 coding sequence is TGCGCCAGCAGAGCACCCGGGACACGGTCCTACGAGCAGTACTTC.

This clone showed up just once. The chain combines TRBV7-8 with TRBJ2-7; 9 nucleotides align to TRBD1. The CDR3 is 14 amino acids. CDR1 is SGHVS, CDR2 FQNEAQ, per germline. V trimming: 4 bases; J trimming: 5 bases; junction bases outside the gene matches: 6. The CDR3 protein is CASSWTGEGHEQYF. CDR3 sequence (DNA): TGTGCCAGCAGCTGGACAGGGGAGGGCCACGAGCAGTACTTC.

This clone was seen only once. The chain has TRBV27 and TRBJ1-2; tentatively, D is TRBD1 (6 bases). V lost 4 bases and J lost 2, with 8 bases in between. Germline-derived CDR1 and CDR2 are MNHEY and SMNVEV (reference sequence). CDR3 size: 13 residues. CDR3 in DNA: TGTGCCAGCAGTTGGCAGGGGAACTATGGCTACACCTTC. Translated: CASSWQGNYGYTF.

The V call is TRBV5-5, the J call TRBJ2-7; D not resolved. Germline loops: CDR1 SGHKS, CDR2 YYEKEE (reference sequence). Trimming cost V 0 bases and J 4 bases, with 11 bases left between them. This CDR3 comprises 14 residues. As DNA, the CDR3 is TGTGCCAGCAGCTTGGAACCAGAAATTTACGAGCAGTACTTC. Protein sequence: CASSLEPEIYEQYF.

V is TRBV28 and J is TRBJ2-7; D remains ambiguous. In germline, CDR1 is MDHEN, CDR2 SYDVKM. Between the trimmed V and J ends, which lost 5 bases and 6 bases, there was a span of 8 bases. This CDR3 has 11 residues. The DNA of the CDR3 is TGTGCCAGCAGTCCGAATACCGAGCAGTACTTC. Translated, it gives CASSPNTEQYF.

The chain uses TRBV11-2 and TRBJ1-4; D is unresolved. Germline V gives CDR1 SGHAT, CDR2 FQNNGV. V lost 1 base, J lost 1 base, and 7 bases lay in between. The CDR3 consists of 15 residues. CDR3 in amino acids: CASSLVFGTNEKLFF. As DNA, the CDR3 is TGTGCCAGCAGCTTAGTCTTTGGAACTAATGAAAAACTGTTTTTT.

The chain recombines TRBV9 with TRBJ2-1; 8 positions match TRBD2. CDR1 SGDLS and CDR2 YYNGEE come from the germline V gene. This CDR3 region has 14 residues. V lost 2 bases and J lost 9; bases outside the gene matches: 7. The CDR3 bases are TGTGCCAGCAGCGTGGGTAGCGGGATCGGTGAGCAGTTCTTC. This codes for CASSVGSGIGEQFF.

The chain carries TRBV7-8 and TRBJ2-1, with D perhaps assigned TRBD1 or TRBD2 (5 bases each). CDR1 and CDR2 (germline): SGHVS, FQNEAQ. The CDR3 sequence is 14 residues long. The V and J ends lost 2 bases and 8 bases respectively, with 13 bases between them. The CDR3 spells CASSLRDEWHEQFF. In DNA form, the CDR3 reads TGTGCCAGCAGCTTAAGGGACGAATGGCATGAGCAGTTCTTC.

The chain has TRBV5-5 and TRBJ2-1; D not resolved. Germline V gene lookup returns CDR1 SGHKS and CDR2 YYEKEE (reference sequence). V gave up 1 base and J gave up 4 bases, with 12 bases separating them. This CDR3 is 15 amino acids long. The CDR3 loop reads CASSLRDSEYNEQFF. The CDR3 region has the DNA TGTGCCAGCAGCTTGAGGGATTCCGAATACAATGAGCAGTTCTTC.

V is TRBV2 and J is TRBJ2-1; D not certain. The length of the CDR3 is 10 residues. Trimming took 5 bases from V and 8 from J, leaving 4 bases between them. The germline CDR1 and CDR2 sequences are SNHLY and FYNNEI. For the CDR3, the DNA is TGTGCCAGCAGTTCGTATGAGCAGTTCTTC. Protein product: CASSSYEQFF.

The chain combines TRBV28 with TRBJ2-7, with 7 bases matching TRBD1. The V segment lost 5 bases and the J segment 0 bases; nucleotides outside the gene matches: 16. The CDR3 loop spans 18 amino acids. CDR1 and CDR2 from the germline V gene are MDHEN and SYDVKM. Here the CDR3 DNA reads TGTGCCAGCAGTGCTCGACAGGGACGATTCTCTAGCTCCTACGAGCAGTACTTC. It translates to CASSARQGRFSSSYEQYF.

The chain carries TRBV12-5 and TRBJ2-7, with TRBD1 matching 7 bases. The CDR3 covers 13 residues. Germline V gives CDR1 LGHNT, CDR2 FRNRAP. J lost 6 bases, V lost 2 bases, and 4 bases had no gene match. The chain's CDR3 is CASGLKTGVEQYF. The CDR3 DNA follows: TGTGCTAGTGGTTTGAAAACAGGGGTCGAGCAGTACTTC.

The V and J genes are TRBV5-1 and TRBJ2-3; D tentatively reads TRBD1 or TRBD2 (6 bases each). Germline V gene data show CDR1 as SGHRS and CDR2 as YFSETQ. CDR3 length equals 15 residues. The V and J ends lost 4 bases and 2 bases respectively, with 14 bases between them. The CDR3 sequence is CASSVGRGHTDTQYF. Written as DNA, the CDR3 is TGCGCCAGCAGCGTCGGTCGGGGGCACACAGATACGCAGTATTTT.

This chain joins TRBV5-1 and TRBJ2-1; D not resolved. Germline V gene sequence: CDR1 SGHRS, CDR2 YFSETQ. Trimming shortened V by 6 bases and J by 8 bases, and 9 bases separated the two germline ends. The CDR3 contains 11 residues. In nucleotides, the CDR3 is TGCGCCAGCACGGAGTTGGATGAGCAGTTCTTC. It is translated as CASTELDEQFF.

In nucleotides, the CDR3 is TGTGCCAGCAGTTACACTAGCGGGGGGTACAATGAGCAGTTCTTC. Translation: CASSYTSGGYNEQFF. This chain links TRBV6-2 or TRBV6-3 with TRBJ2-1; 12 nucleotides line up with TRBD2. V was pared by 2 bases and J by 4 bases, with 0 bases of the junction left unmatched. Per germline, CDR1 MNHEY and CDR2 SVGEGT. This CDR3 comprises 15 residues.